This T cell receptor (beta chain) is from a study of cytomegalovirus exposure and HLA in healthy donors. The CDR3 is 16 amino acids. V was clipped by 4 bases and J by 0 bases; unmatched bases: 8. Germline V CDR1 and CDR2: SGHNT, YYREEE (reference sequence). Primers: 60 Vbeta forward and 13 Jbeta reverse. Measured with immunoSEQ multiplex PCR; TCRdb has only the in-frame clones, and not every one. The data show roughly 190,000 clones, roughly 74% seen once. Study-wide points: Using the classifier, cytomegalovirus status was reportedly diagnosed with high specificity and sensitivity.

Turning to this clone: What it binds is unknown.

This clonotype was sampled from a woman in her 30s in good health and CMV-seronegative. The chain uses TRBV5-4 and TRBJ2-7; 9 bases are shared with TRBD2. Sequencing was carried out using PBMCs. CDR3 sequence: CASSTVAGESSYEQYF. CDR3 coding DNA: TGTGCCAGCAGCACAGTAGCGGGAGAATCCTCCTACGAGCAGTACTTC.